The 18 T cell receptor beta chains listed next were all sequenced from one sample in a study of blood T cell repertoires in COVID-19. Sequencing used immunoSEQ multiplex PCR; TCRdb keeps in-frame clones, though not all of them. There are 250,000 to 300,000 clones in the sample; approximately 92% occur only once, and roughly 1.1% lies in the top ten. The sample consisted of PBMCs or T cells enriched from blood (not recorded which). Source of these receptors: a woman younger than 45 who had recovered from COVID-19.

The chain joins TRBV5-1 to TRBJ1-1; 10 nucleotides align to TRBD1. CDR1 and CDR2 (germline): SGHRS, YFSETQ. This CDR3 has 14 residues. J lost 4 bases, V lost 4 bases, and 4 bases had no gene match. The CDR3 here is CASSTWTGGTEAFF. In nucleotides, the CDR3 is TGCGCCAGCAGCACCTGGACAGGGGGCACTGAAGCTTTCTTT.

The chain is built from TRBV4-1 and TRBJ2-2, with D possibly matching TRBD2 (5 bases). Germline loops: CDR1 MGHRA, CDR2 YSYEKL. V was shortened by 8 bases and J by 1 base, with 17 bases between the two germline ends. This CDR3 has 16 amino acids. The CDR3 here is CASSTEVGKNTGELFF. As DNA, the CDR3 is TGCGCCAGCTCGACGGAGGTGGGCAAGAACACCGGGGAGCTGTTTTTT.

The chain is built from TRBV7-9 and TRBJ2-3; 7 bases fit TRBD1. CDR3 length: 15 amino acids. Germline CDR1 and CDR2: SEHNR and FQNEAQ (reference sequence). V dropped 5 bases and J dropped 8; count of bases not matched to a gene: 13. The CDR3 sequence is CASSPEGAGPGTQYF. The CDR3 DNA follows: TGTGCCAGCAGCCCTGAGGGGGCCGGTCCCGGTACGCAGTATTTT. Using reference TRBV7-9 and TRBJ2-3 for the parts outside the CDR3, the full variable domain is DTGVSQNPRHKITKRGQNVTFRCDPISEHNRLYWYRQTLGQGPEFLTYFQNEAQLEKSRLLSDRFSAERPKGSFSTLEIQRTEQGDSAMYLCASSPEGAGPGTQYFGPGTRLTVL.

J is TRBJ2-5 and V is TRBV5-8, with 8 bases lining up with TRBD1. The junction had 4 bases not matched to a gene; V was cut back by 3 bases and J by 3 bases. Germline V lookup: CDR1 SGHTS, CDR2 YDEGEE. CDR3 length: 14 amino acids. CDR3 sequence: CASSSEDREETQYF. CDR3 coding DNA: TGTGCCAGCAGCTCGGAGGACAGGGAAGAGACCCAGTACTTC. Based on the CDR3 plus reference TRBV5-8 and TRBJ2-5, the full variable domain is EAGVTQSPTHLIKTRGQQATLRCSPISGHTSVYWYQQALGLGLQFLLWYDEGEERNRGNFPPRFSGRQFPNYSSELNVNALELEDSALYLCASSSEDREETQYFGPGTRLLVL.

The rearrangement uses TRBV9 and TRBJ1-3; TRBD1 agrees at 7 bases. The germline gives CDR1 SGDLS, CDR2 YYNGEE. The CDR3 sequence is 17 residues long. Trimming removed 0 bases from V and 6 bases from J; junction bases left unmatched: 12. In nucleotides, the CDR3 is TGTGCCAGCAGCGTAGACCCCCCACAGGGGAGGACAAACACCATATATTTT. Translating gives CASSVDPPQGRTNTIYF.

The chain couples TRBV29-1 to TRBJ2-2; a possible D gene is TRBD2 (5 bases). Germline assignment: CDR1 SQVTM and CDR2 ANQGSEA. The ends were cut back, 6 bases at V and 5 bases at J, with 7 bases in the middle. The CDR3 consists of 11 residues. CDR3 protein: CSVDFTGELFF. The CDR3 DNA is TGCAGCGTGGACTTTACCGGGGAGCTGTTTTTT.

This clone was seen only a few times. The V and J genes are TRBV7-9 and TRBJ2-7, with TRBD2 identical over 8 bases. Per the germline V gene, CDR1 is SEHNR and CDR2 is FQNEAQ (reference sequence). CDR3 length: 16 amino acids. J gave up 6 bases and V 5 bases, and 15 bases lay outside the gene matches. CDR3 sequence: CASSLRLAPVPSEQYF. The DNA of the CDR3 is TGTGCCAGCAGCCTAAGACTAGCGCCAGTGCCTAGCGAGCAGTACTTC. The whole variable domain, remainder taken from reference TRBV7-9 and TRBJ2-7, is DTGVSQNPRHKITKRGQNVTFRCDPISEHNRLYWYRQTLGQGPEFLTYFQNEAQLEKSRLLSDRFSAERPKGSFSTLEIQRTEQGDSAMYLCASSLRLAPVPSEQYFGPGTRLTVT.

In DNA form, the CDR3 reads TGTGCCAGCAGCTTAACGGCGGGAAGGGGTGACGAGCAGTACTTC. Its translation: CASSLTAGRGDEQYF. The chain uses TRBV7-3 and TRBJ2-7; possible D gene TRBD2, 6 bases. Looked up from germline, CDR1 is SGHTA and CDR2 is FQGTGA. With 0 bases removed from V and 5 bases from J, the gap between germline ends came to 14 bases. The CDR3 is 15 amino acids.

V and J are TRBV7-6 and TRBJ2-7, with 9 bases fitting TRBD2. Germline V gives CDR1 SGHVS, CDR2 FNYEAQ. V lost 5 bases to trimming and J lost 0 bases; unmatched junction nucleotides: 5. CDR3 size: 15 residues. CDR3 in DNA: TGTGCCAGCAGCCATGGGACTAGCTACTCCTACGAGCAGTACTTC. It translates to CASSHGTSYSYEQYF.

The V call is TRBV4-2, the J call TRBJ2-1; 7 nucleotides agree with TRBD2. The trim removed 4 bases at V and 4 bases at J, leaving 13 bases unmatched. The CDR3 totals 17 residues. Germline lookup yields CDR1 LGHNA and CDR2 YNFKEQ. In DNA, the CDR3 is TGTGCCAGCAGCCGCCTAGCGGATCCATCCCTTTACAATGAGCAGTTCTTC. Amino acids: CASSRLADPSLYNEQFF.

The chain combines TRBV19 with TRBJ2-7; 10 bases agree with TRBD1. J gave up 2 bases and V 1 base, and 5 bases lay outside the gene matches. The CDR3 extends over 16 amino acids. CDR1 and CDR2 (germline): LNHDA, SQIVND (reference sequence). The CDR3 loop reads CASSIVGGQGPYEQYF. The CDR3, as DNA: TGTGCCAGTAGTATAGTCGGGGGACAGGGGCCCTACGAGCAGTACTTC.

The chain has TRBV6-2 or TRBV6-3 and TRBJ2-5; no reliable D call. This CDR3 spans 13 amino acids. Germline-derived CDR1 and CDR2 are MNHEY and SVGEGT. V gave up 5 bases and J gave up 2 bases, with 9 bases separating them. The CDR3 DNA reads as TGTGCCAGCAGTCGCAGCGAACAAGAGACCCAGTACTTC. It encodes CASSRSEQETQYF.

CDR3 sequence (DNA): TGTGCCATTCGGACAGGGGCTATGTACGAGCAGTACTTC. Amino acid sequence: CAIRTGAMYEQYF. This chain links TRBV10-3 with TRBJ2-7; 9 bases match TRBD1. This CDR3 is built from 13 residues. Trimming at V came to 9 bases and at J to 4 bases, leaving 7 bases not matched to a gene. CDR1 ENHRY and CDR2 SYGVKD come from the germline V gene.

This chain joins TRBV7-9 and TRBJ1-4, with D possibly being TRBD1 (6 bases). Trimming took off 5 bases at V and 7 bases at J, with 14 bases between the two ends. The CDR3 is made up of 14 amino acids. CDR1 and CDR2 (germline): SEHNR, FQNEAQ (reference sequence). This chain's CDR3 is CASSPTTGGEKLFF. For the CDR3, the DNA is TGTGCCAGCAGCCCTACGACAGGTGGTGAAAAACTGTTTTTT.

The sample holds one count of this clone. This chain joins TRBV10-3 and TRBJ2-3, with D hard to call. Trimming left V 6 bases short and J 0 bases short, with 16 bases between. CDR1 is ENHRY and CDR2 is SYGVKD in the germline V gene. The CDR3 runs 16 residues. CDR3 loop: CAISTLGSSSTDTQYF. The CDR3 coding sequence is TGTGCCATCAGCACCTTGGGCTCGTCAAGCACAGATACGCAGTATTTT.

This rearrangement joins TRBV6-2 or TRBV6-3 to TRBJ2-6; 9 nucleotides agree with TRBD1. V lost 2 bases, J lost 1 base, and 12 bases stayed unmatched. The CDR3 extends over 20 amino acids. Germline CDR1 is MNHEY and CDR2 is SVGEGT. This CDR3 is CASSYNSRDRVGSGANVLTF. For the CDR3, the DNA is TGTGCCAGCAGTTACAACTCCCGGGACAGGGTCGGTTCTGGGGCCAACGTCCTGACTTTC.

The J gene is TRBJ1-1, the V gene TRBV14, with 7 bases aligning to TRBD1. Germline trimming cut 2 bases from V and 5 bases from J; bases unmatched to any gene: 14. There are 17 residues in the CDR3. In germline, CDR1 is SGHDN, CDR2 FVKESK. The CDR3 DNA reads TGTGCCAGCAGCCAAACCCCGGGCAAGGGGGCGGTGACTGAAGCTTTCTTT. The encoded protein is CASSQTPGKGAVTEAFF. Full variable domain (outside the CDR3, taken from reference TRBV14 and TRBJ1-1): EAGVTQFPSHSVIEKGQTVTLRCDPISGHDNLYWYRRVMGKEIKFLLHFVKESKQDESGMPNNRFLAERTGGTYSTLKVQPAELEDSGVYFCASSQTPGKGAVTEAFFGQGTRLTVV.

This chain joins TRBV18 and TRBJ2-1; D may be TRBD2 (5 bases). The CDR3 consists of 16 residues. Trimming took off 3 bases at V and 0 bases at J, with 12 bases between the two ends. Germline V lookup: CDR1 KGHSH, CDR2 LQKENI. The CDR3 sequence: CASSPDRGISYNEQFF. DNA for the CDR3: TGTGCCAGCTCACCCGACCGGGGAATCTCCTACAATGAGCAGTTCTTC.